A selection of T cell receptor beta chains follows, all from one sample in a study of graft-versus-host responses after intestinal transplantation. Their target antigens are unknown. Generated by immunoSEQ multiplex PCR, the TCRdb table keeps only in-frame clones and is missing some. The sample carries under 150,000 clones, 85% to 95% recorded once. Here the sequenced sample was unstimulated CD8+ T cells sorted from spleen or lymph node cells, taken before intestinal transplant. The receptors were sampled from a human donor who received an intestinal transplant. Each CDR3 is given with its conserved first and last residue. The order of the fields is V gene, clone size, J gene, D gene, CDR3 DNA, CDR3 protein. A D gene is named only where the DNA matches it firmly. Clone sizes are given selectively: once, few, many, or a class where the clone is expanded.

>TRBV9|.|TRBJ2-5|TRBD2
TGTGCCAGCAGCGCTAGCGGGAGGGGATTAGAAGAGACCCAGTACTTC
CASSASGRGLEETQYF
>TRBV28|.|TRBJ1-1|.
TGTGCCAGCAGCCCACTAACGGGACACCCGAACGAAGCTTTCTTT
CASSPLTGHPNEAFF
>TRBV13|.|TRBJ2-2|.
TGTGCCAGCAGCTCGGGGTCCCCTTCAGCCGGGGAGCTGTTTTTT
CASSSGSPSAGELFF
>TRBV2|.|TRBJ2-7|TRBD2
TGTGCCAGCAGCGGGGGGGGGTCGTCCTACGAGCAGTACTTC
CASSGGGSSYEQYF
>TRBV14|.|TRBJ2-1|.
TGTGCCAGCAGCCAAGTCTCCCGGAGTAGGTACAATGAGCAGTTCTTC
CASSQVSRSRYNEQFF
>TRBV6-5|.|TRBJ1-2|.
TGTGCCAGCAGTCGGGGGTATACTAACTATGGCTACACCTTC
CASSRGYTNYGYTF
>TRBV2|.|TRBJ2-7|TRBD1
TGTGCCAGCAGTGAGGGCCGGGACAGAATCTACGAGCAGTACTTC
CASSEGRDRIYEQYF
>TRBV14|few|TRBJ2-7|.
TGTGCCAGCAGACCCCAGACAGCTTCCGAGCAGTACTTC
CASRPQTASEQYF
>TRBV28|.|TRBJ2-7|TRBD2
TGTGCCAGCAGCTCAATGGCCGTAACCCTCAGCGGGGTACTCTCCTACGAGCAGTACTTC
CASSSMAVTLSGVLSYEQYF
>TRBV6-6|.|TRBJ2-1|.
TGTGCCAGCAGTTCGGGGCAGGGTCGACGTAGCTATGAGTTCTTC
CASSSGQGRRSYEFF
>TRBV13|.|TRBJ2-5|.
TGTGCCAGCAGTTTTAGACTAGAAGAGACCCAGTACTTC
CASSFRLEETQYF
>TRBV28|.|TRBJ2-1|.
TGTGCCAGCAGACAGGGTAGGGCGGTGGGCATGGATGAGCAGTTCTTC
CASRQGRAVGMDEQFF
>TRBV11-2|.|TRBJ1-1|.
TGTGCCAGCAGCTTACAGATGACCGGGACCGGGAACACTGAAGCTTTCTTT
CASSLQMTGTGNTEAFF
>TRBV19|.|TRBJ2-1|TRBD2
TGTGCCAGTTCAAGCGGGAGTTTCCGCAATGAGCAGTTCTTC
CASSSGSFRNEQFF
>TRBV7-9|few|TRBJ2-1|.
TGTGCCAGCAGCTTAGCTTACAATGAGCAGTTCTTC
CASSLAYNEQFF
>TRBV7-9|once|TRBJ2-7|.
TGTGCCAGCAGCTCAACCTCGGTTCGCGAGCAGTACTTC
CASSSTSVREQYF